This T cell receptor beta chain was observed in a study of blood T cell repertoires in COVID-19. Background on the study: COVID-19 samples collected from the United States, Italy and Spain covered acute and convalescent phases.

Original processing notes: From reference gene primer amplification, estimates of nucleated cell counts were derived. Data came from immunoSEQ multiplex PCR; TCRdb stores just in-frame clones and leaves some out. V and J calls and clone size are those listed in that table; D and trimming were worked out from the DNA. The sample consists of about 64,000 clones, 70% to 90% of them appearing once. The germline V gene has CDR1 SGHVS and CDR2 FNYEAQ. The CDR3 has 15 residues. V was cut by 6 bases and J by 3 bases, with 15 bases left in between. The receptor's source is a man aged 50 to 59 with active COVID-19. Specimen: peripheral blood. The chain joins TRBV7-6 to TRBJ1-5, with a weak D call TRBD1 (6 bases). CDR3 sequence reads: CASSPSGGFNQPQHF. The CDR3 DNA sequence: TGTGCCAGCAGTCCTAGTGGGGGCTTCAATCAGCCCCAGCATTTT.